The sequence of this TCR beta chain was determined in a study of long-term antiretroviral therapy in people with HIV. General study findings and limits: Dating from about 2004 to 2017, the blood was possibly obtained under older ART regimens. Repertoires with HIV possessed tighter CDR3 length spans than those of controls.

Assay version v3.0 of immunoSEQ was used, and it was run at survey level. Target depth was roughly 35,000-55,000 T-cell genomes per sample. Method: immunoSEQ multiplex PCR; TCRdb's copy keeps in-frame clones and lacks some. The sample holds approximately 19,000 clones, about four fifths seen once. The CDR3 length is 12 residues. V lost 0 bases, J lost 8 bases, and 5 bases lay in between. The germline V gene encodes CDR1 SGHNT and CDR2 YYREEE (reference sequence). In its sample, this clone was seen once. Its cognate antigen is unknown. The receptor's source is a man aged 18 to 29 with HIV. V usage is TRBV5-4 and J usage is TRBJ2-2; D gene unclear. The source was unsorted PBMCs, collected at the start of antiretroviral therapy, before treatment. The CDR3 DNA reads as TGTGCCAGCAGCTTGGAGGTTGGGGAGCTGTTTTTT. It translates to CASSLEVGELFF.